These T cell receptor beta chains were read from a single sample in a study of PD-1 blockade in classical Hodgkin lymphoma. The table came from immunoSEQ multiplex PCR; TCRdb's copy has only in-frame clones and leaves some out. The sample shows about 94,000 clones, roughly 89% of them seen only once. The specimen was peripheral blood mononuclear cells (PBMCs), collected before the second cycle of nivolumab. The source is a human donor with classical Hodgkin lymphoma. Each CDR3 is given with its conserved first and last residue. The D gene is left open where the match is weak. For some rows the clone size is stated as once, few or many, or as a class when expanded; others skip it.

>NA|NA|14|TRBJ2-3|TRBV12-5
TGTGCTAGTGGACTAGAGGTGAACACAGATACGCAGTATTTT
CASGLEVNTDTQYF
>TRBD1|few|14|TRBJ2-7|TRBV28
TGTGCCAGCAGTATCGGGACAGTACCTTACGAGCAGTACTTC
CASSIGTVPYEQYF
>NA|few|14|TRBJ1-6|TRBV11-2
TGTGCCAGCAGCTCGGACAGCTTTAATTCACCCCTCCACTTT
CASSSDSFNSPLHF
>TRBD2|NA|15|TRBJ2-2|TRBV2
TGTGCCAGCAGTGATTCGTTGGGAGGGGCCGGGGAGCTGTTTTTT
CASSDSLGGAGELFF
>NA|few|14|TRBJ2-3|TRBV9
TGTGCCAGCAGCGTAGTGCAGGGCACAGATACGCAGTATTTT
CASSVVQGTDTQYF
>TRBD2|NA|15|TRBJ2-1|TRBV5-6
TGTGCCAGCAGCGAGCCGGGACTACCTTCCAATGAGCAGTTCTTC
CASSEPGLPSNEQFF
>TRBD1|NA|15|TRBJ2-7|TRBV5-1
TGCGCCAGCAGCTTGGACAGGGGACGGTCCTACGAGCAGTACTTC
CASSLDRGRSYEQYF
>NA|NA|15|TRBJ2-3|TRBV7-2
TGTGCCAGCAGCTTACCGTACGGGAGCGCAGATACGCAGTATTTT
CASSLPYGSADTQYF
>TRBD1|NA|12|TRBJ2-7|TRBV18
TGTGCCAGCTCACCCGGACAGGGCCAGCAGTACTTC
CASSPGQGQQYF
>NA|NA|15|TRBJ2-7|TRBV9
TGTGCCAGCAGCGTAGCTGGGCAGGGAGGAGACGAGCAGTACTTC
CASSVAGQGGDEQYF
>TRBD2|once|15|TRBJ2-3|TRBV27
TGTGCCAGCAGTCTTAGCGGGGGGGCCCCAGATACGCAGTATTTT
CASSLSGGAPDTQYF
>NA|NA|13|TRBJ2-5|TRBV15
TGTGCCACCAGCAGATGGACTGGAGAGACCCAGTACTTC
CATSRWTGETQYF
>NA|NA|15|TRBJ2-1|TRBV5-1
TGCGCCAGCAGCTTGGGAGGGACTTCCTACAATGAGCAGTTCTTC
CASSLGGTSYNEQFF
>NA|NA|11|TRBJ2-7|TRBV28
TGTGCCAGCAGTAGCCTCTACGAGCAGTACTTC
CASSSLYEQYF
>NA|NA|13|TRBJ2-1|TRBV19
TGTGCCAGTACGCGGGGTCGATACAATGAGCAGTTCTTC
CASTRGRYNEQFF
>TRBD2|NA|15|TRBJ2-7|TRBV5-5
TGTGCCAGCAGCCCCGGGCCTAGCGGTTCCTACGAGCAGTACTTC
CASSPGPSGSYEQYF
>NA|NA|16|TRBJ2-1|TRBV11-2
TGTGCCAGCAGCTTACAAGGACAGCAATCCTACAATGAGCAGTTCTTC
CASSLQGQQSYNEQFF
>NA|NA|17|TRBJ2-7|TRBV7-8
TGTGCCAGCAGCTTACTTGTGGGGGCGGTGGGGAATAGTAAGCAGTACTTC
CASSLLVGAVGNSKQYF
>NA|NA|14|TRBJ2-7|TRBV7-9
TGTGCCAGCAGTGGGAAAGGGGCTCCCTACGAGCAGTACTTC
CASSGKGAPYEQYF
>NA|NA|14|TRBJ2-5|TRBV2
TGTGCCAGCAGTGCGAAGCGGCCCAGGGAGACCCAGTACTTC
CASSAKRPRETQYF
>TRBD1|NA|17|TRBJ1-3|TRBV29-1
TGCAGCGTCCTATCCTCCGGGACAGGGGGCTCTGGAAACACCATATATTTT
CSVLSSGTGGSGNTIYF
>NA|NA|14|TRBJ1-1|TRBV7-9
TGTGCCAGCAGCCCCTCGGGCATGAACACTGAAGCTTTCTTT
CASSPSGMNTEAFF
>NA|NA|13|TRBJ1-5|TRBV28
TGTGCCAGCAGTTTATCAGGAGATCAGCCCCAGCATTTT
CASSLSGDQPQHF
>NA|NA|12|TRBJ1-1|TRBV6-5
TGTGCCAGCTCGCTGAGAGTCCCTGAAGCTTTCTTT
CASSLRVPEAFF
>NA|NA|15|TRBJ1-5|TRBV21-1
TGTGCCAGCAGGAAAGAGCTAGGGGACAATCAGCCCCAGCATTTT
CASRKELGDNQPQHF
>NA|NA|14|TRBJ1-1|TRBV7-2
TGTGCCAGCAGCCCGGGACAAGTGAACACTGAAGCTTTCTTT
CASSPGQVNTEAFF
>NA|once|13|TRBJ1-2|TRBV5-6
TGTGCCAGCAGCTTGGAATCCGGGCATGGCTACACCTTC
CASSLESGHGYTF
>NA|NA|13|TRBJ2-2|TRBV2
TGTGCCAGCATTGTCGGGGGTACCGGGGAGCTGTTTTTT
CASIVGGTGELFF
>NA|NA|14|TRBJ2-2|TRBV7-7
TGTGCTAGCAGCCACGGACAGAACACCGGGGAGCTGTTTTTT
CASSHGQNTGELFF
>TRBD2|once|15|TRBJ2-4|TRBV4-1
TGCGCCAGCAGCCATGTGGCTAGCGGAGAAAACATTCAGTACTTC
CASSHVASGENIQYF
>TRBD1|NA|14|TRBJ2-7|TRBV28
TGTGCCAGCCAACCGACAGGGGGTTTCTACGAGCAGTACTTC
CASQPTGGFYEQYF
>NA|NA|15|TRBJ2-2|TRBV7-9
TGTGCCAGCAGCCCTTCGACAGGGAACACCGGGGAGCTGTTTTTT
CASSPSTGNTGELFF
>NA|NA|14|TRBJ1-2|TRBV6-5
TGTGCCAGCAGTTACGCCCCCAGGAACTATGGCTACACCTTC
CASSYAPRNYGYTF
>NA|NA|13|TRBJ1-5|TRBV27
TGTGCCAGCAGAGAAGGAGGGAATCAGCCCCAGCATTTT
CASREGGNQPQHF
>TRBD1|NA|14|TRBJ1-2|TRBV5-4
TGTGCCAGCAGCTTGGGGACAGGGGATTATGGCTACACCTTC
CASSLGTGDYGYTF
>NA|NA|13|TRBJ2-7|TRBV18
TGTGCCAGCTCGCCCCCGCACGGGGACGAGCAGTACTTC
CASSPPHGDEQYF
>TRBD2|NA|15|TRBJ2-4|TRBV5-4
TGTGCCAGCAGCTCGACTAGCGGGGCCACAAACATTCAGTACTTC
CASSSTSGATNIQYF
>NA|NA|14|TRBJ1-2|TRBV6-5
TGTGCCAGCAGAACCGATCCAGAGATCTATGGCTACACCTTC
CASRTDPEIYGYTF
>NA|NA|17|TRBJ1-3|TRBV9
TGTGCCAGCAGCGCTAAAGGAGGGACTGGCTCTGGAAACACCATATATTTT
CASSAKGGTGSGNTIYF
>NA|few|14|TRBJ1-5|TRBV19
TGTGCCAGTAACCCCAGCTCCGGGTTTCAGCCCCAGCATTTT
CASNPSSGFQPQHF
>NA|NA|14|TRBJ1-1|TRBV7-8
TGTGCCAGCAGCACACCCGGGACCCTAACTGAAGCTTTCTTT
CASSTPGTLTEAFF
>NA|few|15|TRBJ1-6|TRBV11-1
TGTGCCAGCAGCTTGGGCAGCCTCCCCAATTCACCCCTCCACTTT
CASSLGSLPNSPLHF
>NA|NA|15|TRBJ2-1|TRBV14
TGTGCCAGCAGCCCGGGGGATAGCGATTACAATGAGCAGTTCTTC
CASSPGDSDYNEQFF
>TRBD1|NA|13|TRBJ1-2|TRBV28
TGTGCCAGCAGGCCGGGACAGGGCAGCGGCTACACCTTC
CASRPGQGSGYTF
>NA|NA|13|TRBJ1-4|TRBV18
TGTGCCAGCTCACCACTTCTTTATGAAAAACTGTTTTTT
CASSPLLYEKLFF
>TRBD2|NA|15|TRBJ2-1|TRBV27
TGTGCCAGCAACCCGGGACTAGCGGGAGTTAGTGAGCAGTTCTTC
CASNPGLAGVSEQFF
>TRBD2|few|19|TRBJ2-2|TRBV9
TGTGCCAGCAGCGGTGGGGAGGGGCGCGACCCAACCCCTCGATGGGAGCTGTTTTTT
CASSGGEGRDPTPRWELFF
>NA|NA|14|TRBJ2-3|TRBV4-1
TGCGCCAGCAGCCAAGGCCAGCTCACAGATACGCAGTATTTT
CASSQGQLTDTQYF
>NA|NA|17|TRBJ2-7|TRBV27
TGTGCCAGCAGTTTAAGGGGCTACGGGACGGGCCCCTACGAGCAGTACTTC
CASSLRGYGTGPYEQYF
>TRBD2|NA|14|TRBJ2-1|TRBV18
TGTGCCAGCTCCCCGACTAGCGGGAGGAGGGAGCAGTTCTTC
CASSPTSGRREQFF